The rows below give T cell receptor beta chains drawn from one sample of a study of cytomegalovirus exposure and HLA in healthy donors. The assay was immunoSEQ multiplex PCR, and TCRdb's table has in-frame clones only and misses some. The top ten clones hold about 2.2% of a sample with approximately 140,000 clones, about four fifths of them seen once. The sequenced sample consisted of PBMCs. The receptors stem from a man aged 25 to 45 in good health and CMV-seronegative. Each CDR3 is given with its conserved first and last residue. A D gene is named only where the DNA matches it firmly. For some rows the clone size is stated as once, few or many, or as a class when expanded; others skip it.

d_gene: NA; abundance: NA; v_gene: TRBV19; j_gene: TRBJ2-3; CDR3nt: TGTGCCAGTAGTATTGTGACACCTAGCACAGATACGCAGTATTTT; CDR3aa: CASSIVTPSTDTQYF
d_gene: NA; abundance: few; v_gene: TRBV29-1; j_gene: TRBJ1-1; CDR3nt: TGCAGCGTTGTACAGGGAGGGGAGACTGAAGCTTTCTTT; CDR3aa: CSVVQGGETEAFF
d_gene: NA; abundance: NA; v_gene: TRBV19; j_gene: TRBJ2-7; CDR3nt: TGTGCCAGTAGTATGGACCGGAGGACCAAACCCTACGAGCAGTACTTC; CDR3aa: CASSMDRRTKPYEQYF
d_gene: NA; abundance: NA; v_gene: TRBV5-4; j_gene: TRBJ2-3; CDR3nt: TGTGCCAGCAGCTCTACTCCTAGGCAGAGCACAGATACGCAGTATTTT; CDR3aa: CASSSTPRQSTDTQYF
d_gene: NA; abundance: NA; v_gene: TRBV6-1; j_gene: TRBJ1-5; CDR3nt: TGTGCCAGCCTCCTTATCCATCAGCCCCAGCATTTT; CDR3aa: CASLLIHQPQHF
d_gene: NA; abundance: NA; v_gene: TRBV30; j_gene: TRBJ2-7; CDR3nt: TGTGCCTGGACAACCGGGTCCGGGGGTCGCGAGCAGTACTTC; CDR3aa: CAWTTGSGGREQYF
d_gene: TRBD2; abundance: once; v_gene: TRBV10-1; j_gene: TRBJ2-1; CDR3nt: TGCGCCAGCAGTGAAGGACTAGTTGGTCACAATGAGCAGTTCTTC; CDR3aa: CASSEGLVGHNEQFF
d_gene: TRBD2; abundance: NA; v_gene: TRBV7-9; j_gene: TRBJ2-3; CDR3nt: TGTGCCAGCAGCGGACTAGCGGGGGGTAGGAGCACAGATACGCAGTATTTT; CDR3aa: CASSGLAGGRSTDTQYF
d_gene: TRBD1; abundance: NA; v_gene: TRBV7-6; j_gene: TRBJ1-6; CDR3nt: TGTGCCAGCAGCTTAGACAGGGGGGGTTCACCCCTCCACTTT; CDR3aa: CASSLDRGGSPLHF
d_gene: NA; abundance: NA; v_gene: TRBV6-5; j_gene: TRBJ2-1; CDR3nt: TGTGCCAGCAGTTACGCTCGGCCAGGGGCCCACAATGAGCAGTTCTTC; CDR3aa: CASSYARPGAHNEQFF
d_gene: TRBD1; abundance: once; v_gene: TRBV2; j_gene: TRBJ1-4; CDR3nt: TGTGCCAGCAGTGGGACCAGGGACAGAATTAATGAAAAACTGTTTTTT; CDR3aa: CASSGTRDRINEKLFF
d_gene: TRBD1; abundance: NA; v_gene: TRBV30; j_gene: TRBJ1-5; CDR3nt: TGTGCCTGGAGTTCCGAGGGGGGACAGGGAGGGACCGCCCAGCCCCAGCATTTT; CDR3aa: CAWSSEGGQGGTAQPQHF
d_gene: TRBD1; abundance: NA; v_gene: TRBV18; j_gene: TRBJ1-5; CDR3nt: TGTGCCAGCTCATCGGGACAGGGGTATAGCAATCAGCCCCAGCATTTT; CDR3aa: CASSSGQGYSNQPQHF
d_gene: TRBD2; abundance: NA; v_gene: TRBV5-1; j_gene: TRBJ2-2; CDR3nt: TGCGCCAGCAGCCCTAGCGGTACGAACACCGGGGAGCTGTTTTTT; CDR3aa: CASSPSGTNTGELFF
d_gene: NA; abundance: few; v_gene: TRBV5-4; j_gene: TRBJ1-1; CDR3nt: TGTGCCAGCAGCTCGGAGCTACGGACTGAAGCTTTCTTT; CDR3aa: CASSSELRTEAFF
d_gene: NA; abundance: NA; v_gene: TRBV5-1; j_gene: TRBJ1-1; CDR3nt: TGCGCCAGCAGCTTGGTTCTCTCCAGCGGGGCGAACACTGAAGCCTTCTTT; CDR3aa: CASSLVLSSGANTEAFF
d_gene: TRBD2; abundance: NA; v_gene: TRBV10-3; j_gene: TRBJ2-3; CDR3nt: TGTGCCTCTAGCGGGAGCGGTGGCACAGATACGCAGTATTTT; CDR3aa: CASSGSGGTDTQYF
d_gene: NA; abundance: once; v_gene: TRBV6-5; j_gene: TRBJ2-7; CDR3nt: TGTGCCAGCAGTTCCCGGAGGGGCGGTTATTATTACGAGCAGTACTTC; CDR3aa: CASSSRRGGYYYEQYF
d_gene: TRBD2; abundance: NA; v_gene: TRBV5-1; j_gene: TRBJ2-3; CDR3nt: TGCGCCAGCAGCTTGGGGGGATCTAGCGGACGCACAGATACGCAGTATTTT; CDR3aa: CASSLGGSSGRTDTQYF
d_gene: NA; abundance: NA; v_gene: TRBV4-1; j_gene: TRBJ1-6; CDR3nt: TGCGCCAGCAGCCAGGACAGCCACAATTCACCCCTCCACTTT; CDR3aa: CASSQDSHNSPLHF
d_gene: NA; abundance: NA; v_gene: TRBV5-1; j_gene: TRBJ1-1; CDR3nt: TGCGCCAGCAGCTTGGCCAGTACGAACACTGAAGCTTTCTTT; CDR3aa: CASSLASTNTEAFF
d_gene: NA; abundance: NA; v_gene: TRBV15; j_gene: TRBJ1-5; CDR3nt: TGTGCCACCAGCAGAGAAACCAGCGTCTATAGCAATCAGCCCCAGCATTTT; CDR3aa: CATSRETSVYSNQPQHF
d_gene: NA; abundance: NA; v_gene: TRBV9; j_gene: TRBJ2-6; CDR3nt: TGTGCCAGCGAGGGGGATGGGGCCAACGTCCTGACTTTC; CDR3aa: CASEGDGANVLTF
d_gene: NA; abundance: NA; v_gene: TRBV19; j_gene: TRBJ1-5; CDR3nt: TGTGCCAGCGATGACGCGCTGGGGGCGCGTCTTAATCAGCCCCAGCATTTT; CDR3aa: CASDDALGARLNQPQHF
d_gene: NA; abundance: NA; v_gene: TRBV14; j_gene: TRBJ2-1; CDR3nt: TGTGCCAGCTCTCGCCTGTTAATGGCGGATGAGCAGTTCTTC; CDR3aa: CASSRLLMADEQFF
d_gene: TRBD2; abundance: NA; v_gene: TRBV19; j_gene: TRBJ2-5; CDR3nt: TGTGCCAGTAGTATCATGGCGGGGGGCCAAGAGACCCAGTACTTC; CDR3aa: CASSIMAGGQETQYF
d_gene: NA; abundance: NA; v_gene: TRBV5-1; j_gene: TRBJ1-2; CDR3nt: TGCGCCAGCAGCACAGCTCCCCCAAATTATGGCTACCCCTTC; CDR3aa: CASSTAPPNYGYPF
d_gene: TRBD1; abundance: NA; v_gene: TRBV5-4; j_gene: TRBJ1-1; CDR3nt: TGTGCCAGCAGCTTGGCGGGGACAGGGCCGGTGACCACTGAAGCTTTCTTT; CDR3aa: CASSLAGTGPVTTEAFF
d_gene: NA; abundance: NA; v_gene: TRBV5-6; j_gene: TRBJ2-1; CDR3nt: TGTGCCAGCAGCACAACCGGGACACAAGAATACAATGAGCAGTTCTTC; CDR3aa: CASSTTGTQEYNEQFF
d_gene: NA; abundance: NA; v_gene: TRBV28; j_gene: TRBJ1-2; CDR3nt: TGTGCCAGCAATCCCGGACTACGGGGCTACACCTTC; CDR3aa: CASNPGLRGYTF
d_gene: TRBD2; abundance: once; v_gene: TRBV5-1; j_gene: TRBJ2-7; CDR3nt: TGCGCCAGCAGCTCCGCGGGGGGACCAAGGGAGGAGCAGTACTTC; CDR3aa: CASSSAGGPREEQYF
d_gene: NA; abundance: NA; v_gene: TRBV19; j_gene: TRBJ1-1; CDR3nt: TGTGCCAGTAGTATAGATAGAGCGGGAATGAGGCAGCCGAACACTGAAGCTTTCTTT; CDR3aa: CASSIDRAGMRQPNTEAFF
d_gene: TRBD1; abundance: NA; v_gene: TRBV2; j_gene: TRBJ2-5; CDR3nt: TGTGCCAGCAGTGAAGCCGTGGCAGGGGGAAGAGAGACCCAGTACTTC; CDR3aa: CASSEAVAGGRETQYF
d_gene: NA; abundance: NA; v_gene: TRBV7-3; j_gene: TRBJ1-1; CDR3nt: TGTGCCAGCAGCTTAGCGGAGAACACTGAAGCTTTCTTT; CDR3aa: CASSLAENTEAFF
d_gene: TRBD1; abundance: NA; v_gene: TRBV6-1; j_gene: TRBJ2-7; CDR3nt: TGTGCCAGCAGTCAGGGGGCCAACGAGCAGTACTTC; CDR3aa: CASSQGANEQYF
d_gene: TRBD2; abundance: NA; v_gene: TRBV5-1; j_gene: TRBJ2-1; CDR3nt: TGCGCCAGCAGGCTGACTAGCGGGAGACCCAATGAGCAGTTCTTC; CDR3aa: CASRLTSGRPNEQFF
d_gene: TRBD1; abundance: NA; v_gene: TRBV9; j_gene: TRBJ2-1; CDR3nt: TGTGCCAGCAGCGTAGGATCGACAGGGACCTACAATGAGCAGTTCTTC; CDR3aa: CASSVGSTGTYNEQFF
d_gene: TRBD1; abundance: NA; v_gene: TRBV6-5; j_gene: TRBJ1-5; CDR3nt: TGTGCCAGCAGTCCCGACAGGGAATTCAATCAGCCCCAGCATTTT; CDR3aa: CASSPDREFNQPQHF
d_gene: TRBD1; abundance: NA; v_gene: TRBV10-3; j_gene: TRBJ1-1; CDR3nt: TGTGCCATCAGTGAGTCGGGACAGTTCAATGAAGCTTTCTTT; CDR3aa: CAISESGQFNEAFF
d_gene: NA; abundance: NA; v_gene: TRBV7-2; j_gene: TRBJ2-1; CDR3nt: TGTGCCAGCAGTTCTTCCGGGACTTCTTACAATGAGCAGTTCTTC; CDR3aa: CASSSSGTSYNEQFF
d_gene: NA; abundance: NA; v_gene: TRBV5-1; j_gene: TRBJ2-7; CDR3nt: TGCGCCAGCAGCCGAGGGGGGGGACAGGTTTACGAGCAGTACTTC; CDR3aa: CASSRGGGQVYEQYF
d_gene: TRBD1; abundance: few; v_gene: TRBV5-1; j_gene: TRBJ2-5; CDR3nt: TGCGCCAGCAGCTTTCTCGGGACAGGGCGTGGAGAGACCCAGTACTTC; CDR3aa: CASSFLGTGRGETQYF
d_gene: NA; abundance: once; v_gene: TRBV5-1; j_gene: TRBJ2-1; CDR3nt: TGCGCCAGCAGCTTGGACGGGATTACAAATGAGCAGTTCTTC; CDR3aa: CASSLDGITNEQFF
d_gene: TRBD1; abundance: NA; v_gene: TRBV27; j_gene: TRBJ1-2; CDR3nt: TGTGCCAGCAGACCCACAGGGGGCTCGAGAGGCTACACCTTC; CDR3aa: CASRPTGGSRGYTF
d_gene: TRBD2; abundance: once; v_gene: TRBV27; j_gene: TRBJ2-3; CDR3nt: TGTGCCAGCAGCAACAGGGCGGGGGGGCTCGCAGATACGCAGTATTTT; CDR3aa: CASSNRAGGLADTQYF
d_gene: NA; abundance: NA; v_gene: TRBV28; j_gene: TRBJ1-2; CDR3nt: TGTGCCAGCAGTTTTGGGGGCTCCTATGGCTACACCTTC; CDR3aa: CASSFGGSYGYTF
d_gene: TRBD2; abundance: once; v_gene: TRBV5-1; j_gene: TRBJ2-1; CDR3nt: TGCGCCAGCAGCTTGGGAGCGGGAGTCATATCCGATGAGCAGTTCTTC; CDR3aa: CASSLGAGVISDEQFF
d_gene: NA; abundance: NA; v_gene: TRBV7-7; j_gene: TRBJ2-5; CDR3nt: TGTGCTAGCGGCAGGCCGGACTCCCAAGAGACCCAGTACTTC; CDR3aa: CASGRPDSQETQYF
d_gene: NA; abundance: few; v_gene: TRBV6-1; j_gene: TRBJ1-1; CDR3nt: TGTGCCAGCAGAACAGGCCGGATCACTGAAGCTTTCTTT; CDR3aa: CASRTGRITEAFF
d_gene: TRBD1; abundance: NA; v_gene: TRBV10-3; j_gene: TRBJ1-5; CDR3nt: TGTGCCATCAGTCCGGGACAGGGCGACTTGGGCAATCAGCCCCAGCATTTT; CDR3aa: CAISPGQGDLGNQPQHF
d_gene: NA; abundance: NA; v_gene: TRBV4-1; j_gene: TRBJ2-1; CDR3nt: TGCGCCAGCAGCCACGTTACAGGCTACAATGAGCAGTTCTTC; CDR3aa: CASSHVTGYNEQFF
d_gene: TRBD2; abundance: NA; v_gene: TRBV4-2; j_gene: TRBJ2-3; CDR3nt: TGTGCCAGCAGCCAAGGGCTAGCGGGGGGGCCCGGGACAGATACGCAGTATTTT; CDR3aa: CASSQGLAGGPGTDTQYF
d_gene: TRBD1; abundance: NA; v_gene: TRBV7-9; j_gene: TRBJ2-3; CDR3nt: TGTGCCAGCAGCTCGGACAGGGATGACCGCACAGATACGCAGTATTTT; CDR3aa: CASSSDRDDRTDTQYF
d_gene: NA; abundance: NA; v_gene: TRBV15; j_gene: TRBJ1-5; CDR3nt: TGTGCCACCAGCAGAGATGTGGCAGGGAACGCTTTCCAGCCCCAGCATTTT; CDR3aa: CATSRDVAGNAFQPQHF